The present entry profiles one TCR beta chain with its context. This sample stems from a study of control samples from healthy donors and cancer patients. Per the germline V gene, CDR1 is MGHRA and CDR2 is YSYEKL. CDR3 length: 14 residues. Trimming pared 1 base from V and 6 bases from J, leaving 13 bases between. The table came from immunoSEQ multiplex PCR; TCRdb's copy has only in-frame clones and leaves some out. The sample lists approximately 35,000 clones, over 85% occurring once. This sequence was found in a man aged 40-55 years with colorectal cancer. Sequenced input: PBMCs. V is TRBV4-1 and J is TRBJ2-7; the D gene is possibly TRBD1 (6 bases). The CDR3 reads CASSQGYRESEQYF. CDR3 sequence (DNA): TGCGCCAGCAGCCAAGGGTACAGGGAAAGCGAGCAGTACTTC.